This T cell receptor (beta chain) appears in the sequencing data of a study of tumor and adjacent non-tumor tissue in lung cancer. RNA was extracted from bulk tissue without any cell sorting. The normal lung tissue was taken more than 3 cm from the tumor edge. Between August and November 2014, newly diagnosed, chemotherapy-naive lung cancer patients underwent thoracic surgery in China. The CDR3 runs 16 residues. CDR1 and CDR2 from the germline V gene are SGHRS and YFSETQ. To note about this clonotype: One end of the junction is discordant with germline, which a read error may explain.

TCRbeta libraries were built with three rounds of nested PCR, modified from ARM-PCR. TCRdb re-analysed the multiplex PCR reads in MiXCR, keeping a single row per CDR3 protein. The table shows 98,000 or so distinct CDR3 sequences, with approximately 80% occurring only once. The sequenced material came from distant non-tumor lung tissue. The clonotype comes from a man aged 55 to 69 with small cell lung cancer. The chain employs TRBV5-1 and TRBJ1-1; no clear D gene. In nucleotides, the CDR3 is TGCGCCAGCAGCTTGGAACCTTGGTGTATGAACACTGAAGCTTTCTTC. Translating gives CASSLEPWCMNTEAFF. The full variable domain, rest sourced from reference TRBV5-1 and TRBJ1-1, is KAGVTQTPRYLIKTRGQQVTLSCSPISGHRSVSWYQQTPGQGLQFLFEYFSETQRNKGNFPGRFSGRQFSNSRSEMNVSTLELGDSALYLCASSLEPWCMNTEAFFGQGTRLTVV.